This TCR beta chain is from a study of cytotoxic CD8 clonotypes in ibrutinib-treated CLL. Generated by immunoSEQ multiplex PCR, the TCRdb table keeps only in-frame clones and is missing some. Here the sample spans some 290,000 clones, roughly 79% being singletons. This clone was seen once. The ends lost 1 base at V and 1 base at J; junction bases unmatched: 6. The CDR3 has 16 residues. Germline CDR1 is MGHDK and CDR2 is SYGVNS. This TCR came from a human donor with chronic lymphocytic leukemia. The V call is TRBV25-1, the J call TRBJ2-5, with 7 bases lining up with TRBD1. Sequences were derived from PBMCs, sampled before ibrutinib treatment. CDR3: CASSELTDRAQETQYF. DNA for the CDR3: TGTGCCAGCAGTGAATTGACTGACAGGGCCCAAGAGACCCAGTACTTC.